One sample yielded the 23 T cell receptor beta chains listed below, sequenced in a study of PD-1 blockade in classical Hodgkin lymphoma. Autologous stem cell transplantation was followed by relapse in every patient, and brentuximab vedotin exposure varied. The protocol was immunoSEQ multiplex PCR, while the TCRdb copy is restricted to in-frame clones and leaves out a portion. The table records 15,000 to 16,000 clones, roughly 88% of them present only once. The material sequenced was peripheral blood mononuclear cells (PBMCs), taken before the second cycle of nivolumab. These receptors were obtained from a human donor with classical Hodgkin lymphoma.

The gene calls are TRBV6-4 and TRBJ2-1; the D gene is possibly TRBD2 (6 bases). Per the germline V gene, CDR1 is MRHNA and CDR2 is SNTAGT. The germline V and J ends were trimmed by 6 bases and 5 bases, with 17 bases remaining between them. The CDR3 is made up of 15 amino acids. The CDR3 sequence: CASSLGDSGDNEQFF. The CDR3 DNA sequence: TGTGCCAGCAGCCTCGGGGATAGCGGAGACAATGAGCAGTTCTTC.

CDR3 DNA sequence: TGTGCCAGCAGCGCCCGGGGACTAGCGGGCTACGAGCAGTACTTC. Its translation is CASSARGLAGYEQYF. The V and J genes are TRBV9 and TRBJ2-7; TRBD2 matches at 12 bases. Germline V gene data show CDR1 as SGDLS and CDR2 as YYNGEE. V shed 3 bases, J shed 3 bases, and the junction held 4 bases outside the gene matches. The CDR3 consists of 15 residues.

The chain uses TRBV19 and TRBJ2-1; 9 bases fit TRBD1. There are 16 residues in the CDR3. Trimming removed 3 bases from V and 7 bases from J; junction bases left unmatched: 10. Looked up from germline, CDR1 is LNHDA and CDR2 is SQIVND (reference sequence). This CDR3 is CASSMGPGQGPNEQFF. The CDR3 region has the DNA TGTGCCAGTAGTATGGGACCGGGACAGGGACCTAATGAGCAGTTCTTC.

The gene calls are TRBV6-1 and TRBJ2-3, with TRBD2 matching over 8 bases. The CDR3 sequence is 15 residues long. The ends lost 4 bases at V and 5 bases at J; junction bases unmatched: 8. Germline CDR1 reads MNHNS; CDR2 reads SASEGT. CDR3 bases: TGTGCCAGCAGTGCCCTAGCGGGTTCGAGAGATACGCAGTATTTT. This gives the protein CASSALAGSRDTQYF.

The CDR3 DNA reads as TGTGCAAGTCGCTTTGACCCGGGACTAGCGGGAGGCCCTTACTCCTACGAGCAGTACTTC. The encoded protein is CASRFDPGLAGGPYSYEQYF. The V and J genes are TRBV12-2 and TRBJ2-7; the D call of TRBD2 is as the table states it, not checked on the DNA. TRBV12-2 is a known pseudogene. The CDR3 covers 20 residues.

The chain carries TRBV4-2 and TRBJ2-1; no clear D gene. Trimming cost V 5 bases and J 8 bases, with 7 bases left between them. Looked up from germline, CDR1 is LGHNA and CDR2 is YNFKEQ. The CDR3 is 11 amino acids. The CDR3 loop reads CASSLVYEQFF. CDR3 bases: TGTGCCAGCAGCTTGGTCTATGAGCAGTTCTTC.

This clone was picked up one time. The rearrangement links TRBV7-9 to TRBJ2-1, with unresolved D. The CDR3 has 15 residues. The V end lost 3 bases, the J end lost 0 bases, and 9 bases lay between the germline ends. CDR1 and CDR2 (germline): SEHNR, FQNEAQ (reference sequence). The CDR3 DNA reads TGTGCCAGCAGCTTGACGCCCTACTCCTACAATGAGCAGTTCTTC. Its protein product is CASSLTPYSYNEQFF.

The chain couples TRBV7-2 to TRBJ2-1; D could derive from TRBD1 or TRBD2 (6 bases each). The CDR3 covers 15 residues. Germline CDR1 SGHTA, CDR2 FQGNSA. V was pared by 2 bases and J by 9 bases, with 17 bases between. Written as DNA, the CDR3 is TGTGCCAGCAGCTTAAGTGACACAGGGAGGACTGAGCAGTTCTTC. Translating gives CASSLSDTGRTEQFF.

The genes are TRBV2 and TRBJ1-6, with TRBD1 matching 11 bases. The V and J ends lost 1 base and 10 bases, in that order; junction bases with no gene match: 3. The CDR3 runs 15 residues. Germline-derived CDR1 and CDR2 are SNHLY and FYNNEI. The CDR3: CASSEGTGGSSPLHF. CDR3 bases: TGTGCCAGCAGTGAAGGGACAGGGGGCTCGTCACCCCTCCACTTT.

In its sample, this clone was seen once. The chain joins TRBV28 to TRBJ1-1; D not certain. The CDR3 contains 13 residues. Trimming stripped 1 base from V and 1 base from J, with 4 bases between. CDR1 MDHEN and CDR2 SYDVKM come from the germline V gene. For the CDR3, the DNA is TGTGCCAGCAGTTTATACAGGAACACTGAAGCTTTCTTT. Translating it yields CASSLYRNTEAFF. Complete variable domain (other parts from reference TRBV28 and TRBJ1-1): DVKVTQSSRYLVKRTGEKVFLECVQDMDHENMFWYRQDPGLGLRLIYFSYDVKMKEKGDIPEGYSVSREKKERFSLILESASTNQTSMYLCASSLYRNTEAFFGQGTRLTVV.

V is TRBV27 and J is TRBJ1-5, with D unclear. V lost 3 bases to trimming and J lost 0 bases, with 6 bases between them. This CDR3 is 14 amino acids long. Germline-derived CDR1 and CDR2 are MNHEY and SMNVEV (reference sequence). CDR3 DNA sequence: TGTGCCAGCAGTTTGGGGTATAGCAATCAGCCCCAGCATTTT. Protein sequence: CASSLGYSNQPQHF.

The gene calls are TRBV19 and TRBJ2-7, with D perhaps given as TRBD1 or TRBD2 (6 bases each). Germline V gene sequence: CDR1 LNHDA, CDR2 SQIVND (reference sequence). This CDR3 spans 15 amino acids. V lost 1 base, J lost 7 bases, and 17 bases lay in between. The CDR3 loop is CASSIGSGAPREQYF. The CDR3 nucleotides read TGTGCCAGTAGTATAGGATCGGGGGCGCCCCGGGAGCAGTACTTC.

The chain couples TRBV30 to TRBJ2-7; 8 nucleotides agree with TRBD2. This CDR3 is 12 amino acids long. In germline, CDR1 is GTSNPN, CDR2 SVGIG (reference sequence). The trim removed 2 bases at V and 4 bases at J, leaving 1 base unmatched. CDR3 sequence: CAWSLAGYEQYF. The DNA of the CDR3 is TGTGCCTGGAGTCTAGCGGGTTACGAGCAGTACTTC.

V usage is TRBV11-2 and J usage is TRBJ1-1, with a possible D match to TRBD1 (6 bases). The germline V gene has CDR1 SGHAT and CDR2 FQNNGV. V lost 5 bases and J 11 bases, leaving 18 bases between the germline ends. This CDR3 is built from 13 residues. The CDR3 DNA reads TGTGCCAGCAGCCCGGAGGAGGGGGTGGCGGCTTTCTTT. Protein: CASSPEEGVAAFF. Supplemented by reference TRBV11-2 and TRBJ1-1, the full variable domain reads EAGVAQSPRYKIIEKRQSVAFWCNPISGHATLYWYQQILGQGPKLLIQFQNNGVVDDSQLPKDRFSAERLKGVDSTLKIQPAKLEDSAVYLCASSPEEGVAAFFGQGTRLTVV.

The chain joins TRBV5-6 to TRBJ1-4; D is uncertain. Trimming took off 4 bases at V and 4 bases at J, with 14 bases between the two ends. This CDR3 spans 15 amino acids. From germline, CDR1 is SGHDT and CDR2 YYEEEE. For the CDR3, the DNA is TGTGCCAGCAGCAGGACTCGCCAGTATAATGAAAAACTGTTTTTT. Its protein is CASSRTRQYNEKLFF.

The genes are TRBV10-3 and TRBJ1-1; the match to TRBD1 covers 7 bases. The CDR3 consists of 15 residues. J lost 1 base, V lost 6 bases, and 8 bases had no gene match. Germline loops: CDR1 ENHRY, CDR2 SYGVKD. The CDR3 nucleotides read TGTGCCATCAGAGAACAGGGGAGGTCGAACACTGAAGCTTTCTTT. This codes for CAIREQGRSNTEAFF.

The rearrangement links TRBV29-1 to TRBJ1-2; D is undetermined. With 6 bases removed from V and 3 bases from J, the gap between germline ends came to 11 bases. Germline CDR1 and CDR2: SQVTM and ANQGSEA. The CDR3 is 12 amino acids. CDR3 coding DNA: TGCAGCGTCAGCTCAGGCGACTATGGCTACACCTTC. Amino acids: CSVSSGDYGYTF.

The chain links TRBV19 to TRBJ2-4; TRBD2 matches at 13 bases. Trimming took 1 base from V and 0 from J; bases not matched to a gene: 6. CDR1 is LNHDA and CDR2 is SQIVND in the germline V gene (reference sequence). The CDR3 is 19 residues long. The CDR3 is CASSIGGLAGVRAKNIQYF. CDR3 in DNA: TGTGCCAGTAGTATAGGCGGACTAGCGGGAGTTAGAGCCAAAAACATTCAGTACTTC. Based on the CDR3 plus reference TRBV19 and TRBJ2-4, the full variable domain is DGGITQSPKYLFRKEGQNVTLSCEQNLNHDAMYWYRQDPGQGLRLIYYSQIVNDFQKGDIAEGYSVSREKKESFPLTVTSAQKNPTAFYLCASSIGGLAGVRAKNIQYFGAGTRLSVL.

This clone was seen a few times. The chain links TRBV19 to TRBJ1-2, with 7 bases fitting TRBD1. The germline V gene encodes CDR1 LNHDA and CDR2 SQIVND (reference sequence). CDR3 length: 12 amino acids. With V trimmed by 7 bases and J by 4 bases, 3 bases remained unmatched. The chain's CDR3 is CASIDRAYGYTF. The CDR3 region has the DNA TGTGCCAGTATCGACAGGGCCTATGGCTACACCTTC. The full variable domain, with the rest looked up from reference TRBV19 and TRBJ1-2, is DGGITQSPKYLFRKEGQNVTLSCEQNLNHDAMYWYRQDPGQGLRLIYYSQIVNDFQKGDIAEGYSVSREKKESFPLTVTSAQKNPTAFYLCASIDRAYGYTFGSGTRLTVV.

J is TRBJ2-7 and V is TRBV14, with TRBD2 as a possible D gene (7 bases). The V gene's germline CDR1 is SGHDN and CDR2 FVKESK. The V gene lost 4 bases and the J gene lost 5 bases, with 21 bases spanning the gap. The CDR3 is 16 amino acids. The CDR3 DNA follows: TGTGCCAGCAGCCGCTTCGGACGGGGAGGGGGGAACGAGCAGTACTTC. Translated: CASSRFGRGGGNEQYF.

This clone has a single count. This chain links TRBV6-1 with TRBJ2-2; 7 nucleotides agree with TRBD2. There are 13 residues in the CDR3. CDR1 and CDR2 (germline): MNHNS, SASEGT. The junction had 5 bases not matched to a gene; V was cut back by 6 bases and J by 7 bases. The CDR3 nucleotides read TGTGCCAGCAGGGGGGGGTGGATCGGGGAGCTGTTTTTT. Its protein is CASRGGWIGELFF.

The chain uses TRBV10-2 and TRBJ1-1; tentatively, D is TRBD1 (6 bases). V was clipped by 7 bases and J by 5 bases, with 11 bases between them. Germline CDR1 WSHSY, CDR2 SAAADI. The CDR3 spans 12 residues. Here the CDR3 reads CASTQGHTEAFF. The CDR3 coding sequence is TGCGCCAGCACGCAGGGGCATACTGAAGCTTTCTTT.

This clone appeared once. The J gene is TRBJ1-4, the V gene TRBV28; a possible D gene is TRBD1 (5 bases). CDR1 and CDR2 (germline): MDHEN, SYDVKM. The CDR3 extends over 14 amino acids. Trimming removed 6 bases at V and 5 bases at J, with 13 bases between. The CDR3 DNA is TGTGCCAGCAGATCGGGGGGAGCGAATGAAAAACTGTTTTTT. Translation gives CASRSGGANEKLFF. The full variable domain, its missing parts supplied by reference TRBV28 and TRBJ1-4, is DVKVTQSSRYLVKRTGEKVFLECVQDMDHENMFWYRQDPGLGLRLIYFSYDVKMKEKGDIPEGYSVSREKKERFSLILESASTNQTSMYLCASRSGGANEKLFFGSGTQLSVL.